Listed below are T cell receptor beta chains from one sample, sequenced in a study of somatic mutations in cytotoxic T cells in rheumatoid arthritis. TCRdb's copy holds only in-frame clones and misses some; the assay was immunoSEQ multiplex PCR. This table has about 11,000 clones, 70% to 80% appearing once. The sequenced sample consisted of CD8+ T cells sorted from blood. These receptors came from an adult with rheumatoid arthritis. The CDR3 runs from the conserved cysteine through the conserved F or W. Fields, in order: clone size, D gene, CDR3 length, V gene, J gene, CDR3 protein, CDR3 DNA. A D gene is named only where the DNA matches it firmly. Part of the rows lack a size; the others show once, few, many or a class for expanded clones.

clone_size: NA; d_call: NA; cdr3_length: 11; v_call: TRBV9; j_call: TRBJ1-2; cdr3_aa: CASSDLVGYTF; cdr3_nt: TGTGCCAGCAGCGATCTGGTAGGCTACACCTTC
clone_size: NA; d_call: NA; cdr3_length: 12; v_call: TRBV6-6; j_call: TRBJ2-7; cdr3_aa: CATLGGNYEQYF; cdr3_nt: TGTGCCACCCTGGGGGGAAACTACGAGCAGTACTTC
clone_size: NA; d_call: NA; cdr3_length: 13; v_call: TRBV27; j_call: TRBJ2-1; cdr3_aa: CASSLGGGFEQFF; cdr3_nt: TGTGCCAGCAGTTTGGGGGGGGGCTTTGAGCAGTTCTTC
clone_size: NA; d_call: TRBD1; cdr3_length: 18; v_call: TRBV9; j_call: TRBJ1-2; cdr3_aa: CASSPPGVAGTGRFGYTF; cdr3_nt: TGTGCCAGCAGCCCCCCCGGGGTTGCGGGGACAGGGCGTTTTGGCTACACCTTC
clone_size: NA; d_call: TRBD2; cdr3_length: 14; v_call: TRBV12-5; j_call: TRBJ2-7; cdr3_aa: CASAMSGRYYEQYF; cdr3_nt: TGTGCTAGTGCCATGAGCGGGAGGTACTACGAGCAGTACTTC
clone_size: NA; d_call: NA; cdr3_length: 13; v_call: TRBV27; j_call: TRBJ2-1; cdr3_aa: CASSLDGPNEQFF; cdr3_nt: TGTGCCAGCAGTTTAGATGGTCCCAATGAGCAGTTCTTC
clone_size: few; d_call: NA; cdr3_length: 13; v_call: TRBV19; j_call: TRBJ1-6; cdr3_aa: CASSIGANSPLHF; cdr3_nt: TGTGCCAGTAGTATCGGGGCAAATTCACCCCTCCACTTT
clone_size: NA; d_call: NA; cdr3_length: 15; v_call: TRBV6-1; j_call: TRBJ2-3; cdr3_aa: CASTEWGQGADTQYF; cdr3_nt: TGTGCCAGCACCGAATGGGGTCAGGGAGCAGATACGCAGTATTTT
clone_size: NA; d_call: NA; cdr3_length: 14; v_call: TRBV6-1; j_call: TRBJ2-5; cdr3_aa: CASTEGINLETQYF; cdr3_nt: TGTGCCAGCACTGAGGGGATTAACCTAGAGACCCAGTACTTC
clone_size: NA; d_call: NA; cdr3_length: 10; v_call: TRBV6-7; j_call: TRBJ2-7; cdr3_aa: CASSTYEQYF; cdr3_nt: TGTGCCAGCTCCACCTACGAGCAGTACTTC
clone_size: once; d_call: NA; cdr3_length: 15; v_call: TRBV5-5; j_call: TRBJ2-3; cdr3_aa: CASSSRERLTDTQYF; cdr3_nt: TGTGCCAGCAGCTCCAGGGAACGTCTCACAGATACGCAGTATTTT
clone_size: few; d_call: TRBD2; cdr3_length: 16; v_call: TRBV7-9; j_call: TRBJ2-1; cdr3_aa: CASSSLAGVVYNEQFF; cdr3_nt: TGTGCCAGCAGCTCACTAGCGGGAGTGGTCTACAATGAGCAGTTCTTC
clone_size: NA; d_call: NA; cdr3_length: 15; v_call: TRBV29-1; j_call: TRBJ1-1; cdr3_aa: CSADGGSPPNTEAFF; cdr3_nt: TGCAGCGCAGATGGGGGGTCCCCCCCGAACACTGAAGCTTTCTTT
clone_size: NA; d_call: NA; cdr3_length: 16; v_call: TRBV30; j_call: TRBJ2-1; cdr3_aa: CAWSVRGSSFYNEQFF; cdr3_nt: TGTGCCTGGAGTGTTCGTGGGAGTAGCTTCTACAATGAGCAGTTCTTC
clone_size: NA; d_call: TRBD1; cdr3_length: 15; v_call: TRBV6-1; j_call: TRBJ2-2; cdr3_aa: CASSPTGGDTGELFF; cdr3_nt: TGTGCCAGCAGTCCGACAGGGGGCGACACCGGGGAGCTGTTTTTT
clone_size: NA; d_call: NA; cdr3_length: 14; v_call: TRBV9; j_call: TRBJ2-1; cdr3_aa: CASSVGVPYNEQFF; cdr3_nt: TGTGCCAGCAGCGTCGGGGTCCCCTACAATGAGCAGTTCTTC
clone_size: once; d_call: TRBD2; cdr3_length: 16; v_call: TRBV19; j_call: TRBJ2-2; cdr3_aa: CASAGLAGKVTGELFF; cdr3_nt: TGTGCCAGTGCCGGACTAGCTGGAAAGGTCACCGGGGAGCTGTTTTTT
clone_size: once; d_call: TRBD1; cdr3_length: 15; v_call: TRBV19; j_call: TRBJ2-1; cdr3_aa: CASNQQGAYYNEQFF; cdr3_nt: TGTGCCAGTAATCAACAGGGGGCCTACTACAATGAGCAGTTCTTC
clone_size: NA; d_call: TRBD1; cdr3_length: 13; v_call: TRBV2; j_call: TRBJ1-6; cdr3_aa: CARQGVLNSPLHF; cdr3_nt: TGTGCCAGACAGGGGGTTCTTAATTCACCCCTCCACTTT
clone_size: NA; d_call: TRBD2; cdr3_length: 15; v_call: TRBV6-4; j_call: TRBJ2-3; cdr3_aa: CASSEAGGATDTQYF; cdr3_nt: TGTGCCAGCAGTGAGGCGGGAGGGGCCACAGATACGCAGTATTTT
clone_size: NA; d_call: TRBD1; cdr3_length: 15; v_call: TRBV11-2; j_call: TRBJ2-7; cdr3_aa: CASSSAGTEFYEQYF; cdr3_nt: TGTGCCAGCAGCTCCGCCGGGACAGAGTTTTACGAGCAGTACTTC
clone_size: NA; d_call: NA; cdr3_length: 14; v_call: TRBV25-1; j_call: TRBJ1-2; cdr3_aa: CATSAVSATDGYTF; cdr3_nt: TGTGCCACCTCAGCAGTCAGTGCTACGGATGGCTACACCTTC
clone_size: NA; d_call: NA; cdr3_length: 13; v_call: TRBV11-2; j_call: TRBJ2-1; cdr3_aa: CASSYARGGEQFF; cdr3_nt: TGTGCCAGCAGCTACGCCAGAGGTGGTGAGCAGTTCTTC
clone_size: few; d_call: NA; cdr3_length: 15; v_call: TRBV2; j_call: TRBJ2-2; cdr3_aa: CASSEGEVSPGELFF; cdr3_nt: TGTGCCAGCAGTGAAGGGGAAGTGTCACCGGGGGAGCTGTTTTTT
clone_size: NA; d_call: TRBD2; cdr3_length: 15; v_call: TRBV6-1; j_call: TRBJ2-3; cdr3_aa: CASSELAGGPDTQYF; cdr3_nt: TGTGCCAGCAGTGAACTAGCGGGAGGGCCAGATACGCAGTATTTT
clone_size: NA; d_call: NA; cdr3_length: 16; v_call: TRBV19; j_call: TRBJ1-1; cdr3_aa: CASSNSPGPTWGEAFF; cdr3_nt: TGTGCCAGTAGTAACTCGCCAGGGCCCACTTGGGGTGAAGCTTTCTTT
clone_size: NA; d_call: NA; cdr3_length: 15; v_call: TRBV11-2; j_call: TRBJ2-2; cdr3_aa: CASSSDRLNTGELFF; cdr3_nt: TGTGCCAGCAGCTCGGATCGATTGAACACCGGGGAGCTGTTTTTT
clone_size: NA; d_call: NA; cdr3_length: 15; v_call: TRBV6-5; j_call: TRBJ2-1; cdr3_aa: CASSLSGTSSHEQFF; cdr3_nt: TGTGCCAGCAGCCTATCCGGGACATCGAGCCATGAGCAGTTCTTC
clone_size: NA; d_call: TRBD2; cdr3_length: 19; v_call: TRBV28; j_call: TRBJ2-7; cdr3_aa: CASSFLPGLAGQLGDEQYF; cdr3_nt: TGTGCCAGCAGTTTCCTCCCGGGACTAGCGGGACAGTTGGGAGACGAGCAGTACTTC
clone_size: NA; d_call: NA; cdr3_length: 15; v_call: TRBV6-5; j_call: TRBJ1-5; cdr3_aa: CASSHSSGLNQPQHF; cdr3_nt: TGTGCCAGCAGTCACTCATCAGGGTTAAATCAGCCCCAGCATTTT
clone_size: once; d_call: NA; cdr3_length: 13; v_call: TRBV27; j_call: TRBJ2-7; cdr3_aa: CASSFAGSYEQYF; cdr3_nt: TGTGCCAGCAGTTTCGCTGGATCCTACGAGCAGTACTTC